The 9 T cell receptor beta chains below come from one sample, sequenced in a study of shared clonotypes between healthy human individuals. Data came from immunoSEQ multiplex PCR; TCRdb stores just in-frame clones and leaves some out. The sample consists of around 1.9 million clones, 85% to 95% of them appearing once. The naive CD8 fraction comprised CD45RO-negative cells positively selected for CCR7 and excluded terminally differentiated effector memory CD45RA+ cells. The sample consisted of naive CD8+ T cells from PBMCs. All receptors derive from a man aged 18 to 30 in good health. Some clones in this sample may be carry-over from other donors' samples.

CDR3 region: CASSLKGQSYEQYF. Here the CDR3 DNA reads TGTGCCAGCAGCTTAAAGGGACAGAGCTACGAGCAGTACTTC. The chain uses TRBV7-9 and TRBJ2-5, with 7 bases lining up with TRBD1. The DNA matches TRBJ2-7 better at its end, which makes the J call doubtful. The germline CDR1 and CDR2 sequences are SEHNR and FQNEAQ (reference sequence). This CDR3 region has 14 residues.

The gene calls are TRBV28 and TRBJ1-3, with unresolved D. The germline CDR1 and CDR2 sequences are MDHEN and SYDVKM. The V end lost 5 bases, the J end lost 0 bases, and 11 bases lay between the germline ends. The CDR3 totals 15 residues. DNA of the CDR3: TGTGCCAGCAGTCCCTCAGAAAGCTCTGGAAACACCATATATTTT. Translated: CASSPSESSGNTIYF.

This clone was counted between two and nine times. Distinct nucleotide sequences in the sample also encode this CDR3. The CDR3 bases are TGTGCCAGCAGCTTAGTGCCCGGGGAGCTGTTTTTT. Amino acids: CASSLVPGELFF. The V gene is TRBV7-9, the J gene TRBJ2-2; no clear D gene. The V gene lost 1 base and the J gene lost 6 bases, with 3 bases spanning the gap. The CDR3 runs 12 residues. Per germline, CDR1 SEHNR and CDR2 FQNEAQ (reference sequence). The whole variable domain, remainder taken from reference TRBV7-9 and TRBJ2-2, is DTGVSQNPRHKITKRGQNVTFRCDPISEHNRLYWYRQTLGQGPEFLTYFQNEAQLEKSRLLSDRFSAERPKGSFSTLEIQRTEQGDSAMYLCASSLVPGELFFGEGSRLTVL.

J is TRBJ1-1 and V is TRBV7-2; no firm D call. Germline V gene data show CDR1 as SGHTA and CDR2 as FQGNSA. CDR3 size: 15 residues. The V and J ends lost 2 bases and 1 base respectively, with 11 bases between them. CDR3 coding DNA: TGTGCCAGCAGCTTAAAAGGTCGGGCGAACACTGAAGCTTTCTTT. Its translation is CASSLKGRANTEAFF. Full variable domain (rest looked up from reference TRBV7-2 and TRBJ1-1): GAGVSQSPSNKVTEKGKDVELRCDPISGHTALYWYRQSLGQGLEFLIYFQGNSAPDKSGLPSDRFSAERTGGSVSTLTIQRTQQEDSAVYLCASSLKGRANTEAFFGQGTRLTVV.

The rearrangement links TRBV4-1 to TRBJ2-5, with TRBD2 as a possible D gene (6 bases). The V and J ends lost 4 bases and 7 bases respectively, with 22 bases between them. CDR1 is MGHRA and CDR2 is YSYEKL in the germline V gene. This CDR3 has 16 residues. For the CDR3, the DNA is TGCGCCAGCAGCCGCGAGGACGGGACTGCCCTAGGGACCCAGTACTTC. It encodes CASSREDGTALGTQYF.

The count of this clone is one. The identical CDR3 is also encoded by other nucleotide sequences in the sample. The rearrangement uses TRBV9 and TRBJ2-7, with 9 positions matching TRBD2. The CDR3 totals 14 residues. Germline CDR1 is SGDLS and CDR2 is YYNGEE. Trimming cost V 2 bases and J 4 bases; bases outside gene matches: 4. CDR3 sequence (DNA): TGTGCCAGCAGCGTGGGAACTAGCGGGTACGAGCAGTACTTC. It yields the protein CASSVGTSGYEQYF.

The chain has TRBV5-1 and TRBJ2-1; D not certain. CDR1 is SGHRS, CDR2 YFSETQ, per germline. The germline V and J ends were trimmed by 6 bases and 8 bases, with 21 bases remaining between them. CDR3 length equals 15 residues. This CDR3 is CASTYGPANLDEQFF. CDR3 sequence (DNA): TGCGCCAGCACCTATGGCCCAGCCAATCTCGATGAGCAGTTCTTC.

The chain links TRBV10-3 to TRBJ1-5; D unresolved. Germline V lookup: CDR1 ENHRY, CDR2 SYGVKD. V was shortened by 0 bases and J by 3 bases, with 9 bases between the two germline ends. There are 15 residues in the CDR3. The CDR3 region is CAISESERLNQPQHF. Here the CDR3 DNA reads TGTGCCATCAGTGAGTCGGAACGGCTCAATCAGCCCCAGCATTTT.

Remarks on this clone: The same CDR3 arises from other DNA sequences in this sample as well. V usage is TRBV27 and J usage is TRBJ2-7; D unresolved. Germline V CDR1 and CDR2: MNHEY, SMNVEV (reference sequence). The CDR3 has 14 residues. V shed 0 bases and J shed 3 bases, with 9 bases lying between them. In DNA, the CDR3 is TGTGCCAGCAGTTTATCCCCTCGGAACTACGAGCAGTACTTC. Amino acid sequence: CASSLSPRNYEQYF.